Following are 9 T cell receptor beta chains from one sample sequenced in a study of blood T cell repertoires in COVID-19. Data came from immunoSEQ multiplex PCR; TCRdb stores just in-frame clones and leaves some out. The data show about 74,000 clones, approximately 89% seen once. The material sequenced was peripheral blood. Receptor source: a woman aged 60-75 years with active COVID-19.

This chain joins TRBV28 and TRBJ2-5, with D possibly TRBD2 on 7 matching bases. The germline CDR1 and CDR2 sequences are MDHEN and SYDVKM. CDR3 length: 17 residues. Trimming shortened V by 0 bases and J by 1 base, and 15 bases separated the two germline ends. CDR3: CASSLWGGRQPQETQYF. CDR3 sequence (DNA): TGTGCCAGCAGTTTATGGGGGGGGCGGCAACCCCAAGAGACCCAGTACTTC.

This clone came up once. CDR3 DNA: TGTGCCAGCAGCTTAGCCGGGGTGAGCACTGGAAACACCATATATTTT. It specifies CASSLAGVSTGNTIYF. V is TRBV7-2 and J is TRBJ1-3; D remains ambiguous. Germline CDR1 reads SGHTA; CDR2 reads FQGNSA. The ends were cut back, 0 bases at V and 2 bases at J, with 11 bases in the middle. The CDR3 totals 16 residues.

The chain recombines TRBV5-1 with TRBJ2-2; tentative D call: TRBD1 (5 bases). V was shortened by 4 bases and J by 3 bases, with 10 bases between the two germline ends. The CDR3 contains 14 residues. The germline V gene has CDR1 SGHRS and CDR2 YFSETQ. CDR3 region: CASSSRQYTGELFF. CDR3 in DNA: TGCGCCAGCAGCAGCCGACAGTACACCGGGGAGCTGTTTTTT.

This chain connects TRBV7-9 to TRBJ2-1, with 7 bases that match TRBD2. Trimming removed 1 base from V and 2 bases from J; junction bases left unmatched: 2. Germline CDR1 is SEHNR and CDR2 is FQNEAQ (reference sequence). This CDR3 region has 15 residues. CDR3 nucleotide sequence: TGTGCCAGCAGCTTAGGTCTAGCGGCCTACAATGAGCAGTTCTTC. Translation: CASSLGLAAYNEQFF.

The CDR3 bases are TGTGCTAGTGCCCTGGGGACAGGCACCTACGAGCAGTACTTC. Translation gives CASALGTGTYEQYF. This chain links TRBV12-5 with TRBJ2-7, with 8 bases matching TRBD1. Germline CDR1 is LGHNT and CDR2 is FRNRAP. This CDR3 contains 14 residues. V shed 7 bases and J 2 bases; nucleotides not matched to a gene: 7.

V usage is TRBV7-9 and J usage is TRBJ2-7; no definite D call. The CDR3 length is 15 residues. The germline gives CDR1 SEHNR, CDR2 FQNEAQ (reference sequence). The V end was cut by 4 bases, the J end by 0 bases, with 13 bases between. CDR3: CASSSGLGSSYEQYF. CDR3 DNA sequence: TGTGCCAGCAGCTCCGGCTTGGGCTCCTCCTACGAGCAGTACTTC.

The chain recombines TRBV6-5 with TRBJ1-5; the D gene is possibly TRBD1 (5 bases). CDR3 length: 13 amino acids. Germline assignment: CDR1 MNHEY and CDR2 SVGAGI. V was shortened by 6 bases and J by 4 bases, with 10 bases between the two germline ends. This chain's CDR3 is CASRHGGNQPQHF. DNA for the CDR3: TGTGCCAGCAGGCACGGGGGGAATCAGCCCCAGCATTTT.

The genes are TRBV18 and TRBJ2-5; 9 nucleotides agree with TRBD1. Germline-derived CDR1 and CDR2 are KGHSH and LQKENI. Trimming removed 6 bases from V and 2 bases from J; junction bases left unmatched: 7. CDR3 length: 15 residues. Here the CDR3 DNA reads TGTGCCAGCTCTCCCCCCGACAGGGGGCAAGAGACCCAGTACTTC. Its protein is CASSPPDRGQETQYF. Variable domain in full (rest from reference TRBV18 and TRBJ2-5): NAGVMQNPRHLVRRRGQEARLRCSPMKGHSHVYWYRQLPEEGLKFMVYLQKENIIDESGMPKERFSAEFPKEGPSILRIQQVVRGDSAAYFCASSPPDRGQETQYFGPGTRLLVL.

The V call is TRBV29-1, the J call TRBJ2-5; TRBD1 matches 10 bases. The CDR3 loop spans 12 amino acids. Germline CDR1 SQVTM, CDR2 ANQGSEA. The trim removed 6 bases at V and 9 bases at J, leaving 7 bases unmatched. The CDR3 DNA reads TGCAGCGTAGAGGGACAGGGGTCGTCCCAGTACTTC. Amino acids: CSVEGQGSSQYF.